The 14 T cell receptor beta chains given below trace back to one sample, sequenced in a study of CD8 T cells in Susac syndrome. Reverse transcription of roughly 0.5 to 1 ug RNA was carried out with random hexamers. TCRdb itself ran the immunoSEQ multiplex PCR reads through MiXCR, one entry per CDR3 protein. The table lists a few hundred thousand distinct CDR3 sequences, around nine tenths of them singletons. Sequenced input: CD8+ T cells from PBMCs. The receptors were gathered from a human donor with multiple sclerosis.

V is TRBV2 and J is TRBJ1-1; D might be TRBD1 (5 bases). This CDR3 contains 14 residues. Germline V CDR1 and CDR2: SNHLY, FYNNEI. V was clipped by 3 bases and J by 4 bases, with 12 bases between them. The CDR3 DNA reads TGTGCCAGCAGTGAGGGACGCCTGAGCACTGAAGCTTTCTTT. This codes for CASSEGRLSTEAFF.

The chain is built from TRBV6-5 and TRBJ2-3, with 7 nucleotides matching TRBD2. There are 15 residues in the CDR3. V lost 5 bases and J lost 2; bases outside the gene matches: 7. From germline, CDR1 is MNHEY and CDR2 SVGAGI. The CDR3 bases are TGTGCCAGCAGTGTGAGCGGGGCGGTCACAGATACGCAGTATTTT. It translates to CASSVSGAVTDTQYF.

V is TRBV5-1 and J is TRBJ1-1; 7 bases agree with TRBD1. This CDR3 comprises 14 residues. Looked up from germline, CDR1 is SGHRS and CDR2 is YFSETQ. V gave up 3 bases and J gave up 5 bases; unmatched junction bases: 7. CDR3 bases: TGCGCCAGCAGCTCGGGACAGCTGGGGACTGAAGCTTTCTTT. This gives the protein CASSSGQLGTEAFF.

The chain couples TRBV4-3 to TRBJ2-1; D possibly corresponds to TRBD1 (5 bases). Trimming shortened V by 1 base and J by 4 bases, and 8 bases separated the two germline ends. Germline CDR1 LGHNA, CDR2 YSLEER. The CDR3 is 14 amino acids. The CDR3 is CASSQGTSYNEQFF. CDR3 in DNA: TGCGCCAGCAGCCAAGGGACATCTTACAATGAGCAGTTCTTC.

This chain connects TRBV2 to TRBJ2-3, with D possibly being TRBD1 or TRBD2 (5 bases each). V was clipped by 4 bases and J by 0 bases, with 14 bases between them. CDR1 SNHLY and CDR2 FYNNEI come from the germline V gene. The CDR3 runs to 16 residues. CDR3 DNA sequence: TGTGCCAGCAGTGGGTTTACGGGGCCCAGCACAGATACGCAGTATTTT. It yields the protein CASSGFTGPSTDTQYF. The whole variable domain, remainder taken from reference TRBV2 and TRBJ2-3, is EPEVTQTPSHQVTQMGQEVILRCVPISNHLYFYWYRQILGQKVEFLVSFYNNEISEKSEIFDDQFSVERPDGSNFTLKIRSTKLEDSAMYFCASSGFTGPSTDTQYFGPGTRLTVL.

The chain links TRBV7-9 to TRBJ2-6; D is undetermined. Trimming shortened V by 2 bases and J by 4 bases, and 6 bases separated the two germline ends. Germline CDR1 SEHNR, CDR2 FQNEAQ (reference sequence). This CDR3 region has 14 residues. CDR3 sequence: CASSLLLGANVLTF. In nucleotides, the CDR3 is TGTGCCAGCAGCTTATTGCTGGGGGCCAACGTCCTGACTTTC.

The CDR3 protein is CASSQVPGTRPLNNQPQHF. The CDR3 DNA is TGCGCCAGCAGCCAAGTTCCCGGGACACGGCCGTTAAACAATCAGCCCCAGCATTTT. The rearrangement uses TRBV4-1 and TRBJ1-5; possible D gene TRBD1, 6 bases. The CDR3 consists of 19 residues. Trimming removed 1 base from V and 3 bases from J, with 22 bases in between. Per germline, CDR1 MGHRA and CDR2 YSYEKL.

This rearrangement joins TRBV10-3 to TRBJ2-2; 12 bases line up with TRBD2. The V gene end was trimmed by 6 bases and the J gene end by 3 bases; junction bases not matched to a gene: 11. The CDR3 is 18 amino acids. Germline V gives CDR1 ENHRY, CDR2 SYGVKD. The CDR3 region is CAISGIGLAGSDTGELFF. The CDR3 DNA reads as TGTGCCATCAGCGGGATTGGACTAGCGGGAAGTGACACCGGGGAGCTGTTTTTT.

This rearrangement joins TRBV28 to TRBJ2-4; TRBD1 matches at 8 bases. The CDR3 is 17 amino acids. The germline V gene encodes CDR1 MDHEN and CDR2 SYDVKM. The V gene end was trimmed by 10 bases and the J gene end by 0 bases; junction bases not matched to a gene: 14. The CDR3 protein is CATVPAGTGEAKNIQYF. In DNA form, the CDR3 reads TGTGCCACCGTTCCCGCCGGGACAGGAGAAGCCAAAAACATTCAGTACTTC.

The chain uses TRBV4-1 and TRBJ1-5; D not resolved. V gave up 1 base and J gave up 4 bases, with 11 bases separating them. Germline lookup yields CDR1 MGHRA and CDR2 YSYEKL. The CDR3 covers 15 residues. The CDR3 DNA sequence: TGCGCCAGCAGCCAAGGGAGCCTTCCAAATCAGCCCCAGCATTTT. Protein product: CASSQGSLPNQPQHF.

The chain uses TRBV6-1 and TRBJ2-7; perhaps TRBD1 as D (5 bases). CDR3 length equals 15 residues. Germline assignment: CDR1 MNHNS and CDR2 SASEGT. V lost 1 base and J 2 bases, leaving 12 bases between the germline ends. CDR3 sequence (DNA): TGTGCCAGCAGTGAAGGGCAGGGCACCCCCTACGAGCAGTACTTC. Translated: CASSEGQGTPYEQYF.

This sequence joins TRBV7-9 and TRBJ1-1; 9 nucleotides agree with TRBD1. J gave up 6 bases and V 5 bases, and 4 bases lay outside the gene matches. CDR3 length: 13 amino acids. The germline CDR1 and CDR2 sequences are SEHNR and FQNEAQ (reference sequence). In nucleotides, the CDR3 is TGTGCCAGCAGCGCACAGGGGGCCGCTGAAGCTTTCTTT. The encoded protein is CASSAQGAAEAFF.

This sequence joins TRBV30 and TRBJ2-1; no reliable D call. Germline V gene lookup returns CDR1 GTSNPN and CDR2 SVGIG (reference sequence). The CDR3 is 12 residues long. The ends were cut back, 2 bases at V and 5 bases at J, with 7 bases in the middle. The DNA of the CDR3 is TGTGCCTGGAGTACCAGCAACAATGAGCAGTTCTTC. It translates to CAWSTSNNEQFF.

The chain employs TRBV25-1 and TRBJ1-3; D gene ambiguous. V was clipped by 7 bases and J by 4 bases, with 5 bases between them. Germline-derived CDR1 and CDR2 are MGHDK and SYGVNS. The CDR3 is 11 amino acids. The CDR3 coding sequence is TGTGCCAGCACCCTAGGAAACACCATATATTTT. Translated: CASTLGNTIYF.